The present T cell receptor beta chain was sequenced within a study of long-term antiretroviral therapy in people with HIV. Whole-study results and caveats: Relative to control repertoires, HIV repertoires exhibited narrower CDR3 length ranges. Upon ART, diversity increased but remained lower than transplant donor controls.

Survey-level immunoSEQ v3.0 assays were run. Profiling relied on immunoSEQ multiplex PCR, and the TCRdb table lists in-frame clones only, not all of them. The sample consists of tens of thousands of clones, approximately 86% of them appearing once. V was clipped by 4 bases and J by 0 bases; unmatched bases: 5. Germline V lookup: CDR1 SGHRS, CDR2 YFSETQ. CDR3 length equals 16 residues. This clone was seen just once. Antigen unknown. Treated in the United States were all of the participants with HIV. The sample was unsorted PBMCs, taken 1.6 years after starting antiretroviral therapy. The V call is TRBV5-1, the J call TRBJ2-1, with 9 bases matching TRBD2. The receptor was isolated from a man aged 35 to 55 with HIV. CDR3 region: CASSRDSGSSYNEQFF. CDR3 in DNA: TGCGCCAGCAGCCGGGATAGCGGGAGCTCCTACAATGAGCAGTTCTTC.